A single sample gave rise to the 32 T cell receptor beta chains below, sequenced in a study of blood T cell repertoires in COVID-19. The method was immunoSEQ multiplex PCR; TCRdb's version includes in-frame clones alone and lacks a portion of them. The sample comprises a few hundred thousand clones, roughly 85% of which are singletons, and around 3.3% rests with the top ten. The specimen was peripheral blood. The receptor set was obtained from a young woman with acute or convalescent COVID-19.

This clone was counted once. CDR3 DNA sequence: TGCAGCGTTTTTCTCCCGCGGCCTAGCGGGAGGGGGTACGAGCAGTACTTC. As protein: CSVFLPRPSGRGYEQYF. The chain employs TRBV29-1 and TRBJ2-7, with 12 bases that match TRBD2. The junction had 15 bases not matched to a gene; V was cut back by 5 bases and J by 4 bases. Germline V gives CDR1 SQVTM, CDR2 ANQGSEA. The CDR3 covers 17 residues.

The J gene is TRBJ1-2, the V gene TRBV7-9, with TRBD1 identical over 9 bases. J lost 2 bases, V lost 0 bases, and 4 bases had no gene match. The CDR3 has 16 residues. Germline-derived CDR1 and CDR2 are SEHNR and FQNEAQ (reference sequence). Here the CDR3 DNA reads TGTGCCAGCAGCTTAGCCGGGACAGGGTTCAACTATGGCTACACCTTC. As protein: CASSLAGTGFNYGYTF.

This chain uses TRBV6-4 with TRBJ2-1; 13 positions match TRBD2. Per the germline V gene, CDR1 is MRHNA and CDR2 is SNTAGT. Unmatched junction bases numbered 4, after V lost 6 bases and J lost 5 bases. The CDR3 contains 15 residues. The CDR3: CASRDGTSGNNEQFF. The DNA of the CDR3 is TGTGCCAGCAGAGACGGGACTAGCGGGAACAATGAGCAGTTCTTC.

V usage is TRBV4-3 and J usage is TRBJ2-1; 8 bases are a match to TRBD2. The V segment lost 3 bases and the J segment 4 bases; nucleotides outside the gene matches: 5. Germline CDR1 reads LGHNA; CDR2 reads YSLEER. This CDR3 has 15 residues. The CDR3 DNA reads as TGCGCCAGCAGCCAGGCCGGGACTAGTTACAATGAGCAGTTCTTC. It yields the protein CASSQAGTSYNEQFF.

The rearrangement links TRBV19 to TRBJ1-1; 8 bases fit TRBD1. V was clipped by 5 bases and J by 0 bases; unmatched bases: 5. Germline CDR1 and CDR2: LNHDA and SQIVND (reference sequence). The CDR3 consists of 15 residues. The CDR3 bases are TGTGCCAGTAGTCCTCCGGACAGGGTGAACACTGAAGCTTTCTTT. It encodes CASSPPDRVNTEAFF. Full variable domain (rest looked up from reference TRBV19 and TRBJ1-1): DGGITQSPKYLFRKEGQNVTLSCEQNLNHDAMYWYRQDPGQGLRLIYYSQIVNDFQKGDIAEGYSVSREKKESFPLTVTSAQKNPTAFYLCASSPPDRVNTEAFFGQGTRLTVV.

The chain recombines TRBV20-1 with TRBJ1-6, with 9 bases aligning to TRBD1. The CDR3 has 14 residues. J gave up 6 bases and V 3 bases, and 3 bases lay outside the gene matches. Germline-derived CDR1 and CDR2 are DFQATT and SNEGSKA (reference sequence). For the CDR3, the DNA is TGCAGTGCTAGTACGGGACAGGGTAATTCACCCCTCCACTTT. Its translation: CSASTGQGNSPLHF.

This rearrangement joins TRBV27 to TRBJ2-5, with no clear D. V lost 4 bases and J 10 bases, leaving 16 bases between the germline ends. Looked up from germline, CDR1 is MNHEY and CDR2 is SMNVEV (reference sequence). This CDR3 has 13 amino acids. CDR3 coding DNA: TGTGCCAGCAGTTCCACCCGAGATAGAGGCCAGTACTTC. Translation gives CASSSTRDRGQYF.

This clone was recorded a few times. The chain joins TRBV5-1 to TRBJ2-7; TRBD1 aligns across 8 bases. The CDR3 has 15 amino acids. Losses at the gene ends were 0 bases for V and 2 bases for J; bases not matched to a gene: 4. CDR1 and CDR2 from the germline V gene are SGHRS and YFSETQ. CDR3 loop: CASSLGQGNTYEQYF. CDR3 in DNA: TGCGCCAGCAGCTTGGGACAGGGGAACACCTACGAGCAGTACTTC. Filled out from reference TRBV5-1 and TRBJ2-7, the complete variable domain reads KAGVTQTPRYLIKTRGQQVTLSCSPISGHRSVSWYQQTPGQGLQFLFEYFSETQRNKGNFPGRFSGRQFSNSRSEMNVSTLELGDSALYLCASSLGQGNTYEQYFGPGTRLTVT.

In DNA form, the CDR3 reads TGTGCCAGTAGTATAGACCTCGGACAGCAAGAGACCCAGTACTTC. This gives the protein CASSIDLGQQETQYF. The V and J genes are TRBV19 and TRBJ2-5; possibly TRBD1 for D (6 bases). The germline V gene has CDR1 LNHDA and CDR2 SQIVND (reference sequence). The V and J ends lost 0 bases and 2 bases respectively, with 10 bases between them. There are 15 residues in the CDR3.

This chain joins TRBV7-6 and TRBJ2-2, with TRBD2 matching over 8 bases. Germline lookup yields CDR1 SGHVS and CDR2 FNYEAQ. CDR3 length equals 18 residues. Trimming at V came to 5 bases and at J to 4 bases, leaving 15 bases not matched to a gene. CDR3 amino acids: CASSPIGGGTLFTGELFF. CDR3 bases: TGTGCCAGCAGCCCCATCGGGGGGGGAACCCTTTTCACCGGGGAGCTGTTTTTT.

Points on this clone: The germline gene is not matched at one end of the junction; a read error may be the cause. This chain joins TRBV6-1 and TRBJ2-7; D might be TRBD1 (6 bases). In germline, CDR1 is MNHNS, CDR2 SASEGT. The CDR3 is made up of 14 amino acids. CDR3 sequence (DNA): TGTGCCAGCAGTGAAAGCTCGTGGAAGGACAGTTCCTTCTTC. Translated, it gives CASSESSWKDSSFF.

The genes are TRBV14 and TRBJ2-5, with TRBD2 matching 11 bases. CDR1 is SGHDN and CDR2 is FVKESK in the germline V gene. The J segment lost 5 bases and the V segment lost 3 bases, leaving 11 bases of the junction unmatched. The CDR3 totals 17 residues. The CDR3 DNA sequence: TGTGCCAGCAGCCATCGGACTAGCGGGTCTGGGGCGGAGACCCAGTACTTC. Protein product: CASSHRTSGSGAETQYF.

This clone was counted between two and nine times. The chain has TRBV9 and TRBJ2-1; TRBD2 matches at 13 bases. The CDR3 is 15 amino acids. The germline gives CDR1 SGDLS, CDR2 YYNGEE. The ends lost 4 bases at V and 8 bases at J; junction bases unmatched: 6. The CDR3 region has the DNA TGTGCCAGCAGCCCTCGACTAGCGGGAGGCTATGAGCAGTTCTTC. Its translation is CASSPRLAGGYEQFF.

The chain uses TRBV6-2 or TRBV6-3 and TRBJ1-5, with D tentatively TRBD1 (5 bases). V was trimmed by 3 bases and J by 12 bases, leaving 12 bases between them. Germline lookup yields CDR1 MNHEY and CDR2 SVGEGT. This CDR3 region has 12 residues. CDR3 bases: TGTGCCAGCAGTTATCCTGTGGACAACCAGCATTTT. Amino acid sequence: CASSYPVDNQHF.

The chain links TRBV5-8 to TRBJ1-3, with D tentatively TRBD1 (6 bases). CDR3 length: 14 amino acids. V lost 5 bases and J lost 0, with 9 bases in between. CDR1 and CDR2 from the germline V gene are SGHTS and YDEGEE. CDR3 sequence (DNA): TGTGCCAGCAGAAACAGGGTCTCTGGAAACACCATATATTTT. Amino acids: CASRNRVSGNTIYF.

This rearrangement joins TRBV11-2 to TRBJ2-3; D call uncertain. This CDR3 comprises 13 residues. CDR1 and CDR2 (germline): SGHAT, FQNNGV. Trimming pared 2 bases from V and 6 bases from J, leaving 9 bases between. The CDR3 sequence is CASSLNSPDTQYF. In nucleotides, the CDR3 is TGTGCCAGCAGCTTAAACAGCCCGGATACGCAGTATTTT.

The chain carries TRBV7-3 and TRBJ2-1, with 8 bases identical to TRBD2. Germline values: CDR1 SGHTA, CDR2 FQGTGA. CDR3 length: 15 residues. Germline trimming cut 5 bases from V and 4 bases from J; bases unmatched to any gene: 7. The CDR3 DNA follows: TGTGCCAGCAGCCCACTGGAGCGGGAGTACAATGAGCAGTTCTTC. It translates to CASSPLEREYNEQFF.

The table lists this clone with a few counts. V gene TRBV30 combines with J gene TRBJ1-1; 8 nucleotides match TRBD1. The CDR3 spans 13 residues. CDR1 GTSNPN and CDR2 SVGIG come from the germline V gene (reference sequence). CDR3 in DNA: TGTGCGGACAAACAGGGGGGAGACACTGAAGCTTTCTTT. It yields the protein CADKQGGDTEAFF.

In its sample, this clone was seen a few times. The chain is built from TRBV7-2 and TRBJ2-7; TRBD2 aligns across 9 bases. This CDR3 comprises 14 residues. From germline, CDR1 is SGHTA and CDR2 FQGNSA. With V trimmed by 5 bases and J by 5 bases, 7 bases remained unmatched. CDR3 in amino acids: CASSLVAGADEQYF. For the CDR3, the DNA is TGTGCCAGCAGCCTAGTAGCGGGAGCAGACGAGCAGTACTTC. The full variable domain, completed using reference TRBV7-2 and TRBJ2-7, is GAGVSQSPSNKVTEKGKDVELRCDPISGHTALYWYRQSLGQGLEFLIYFQGNSAPDKSGLPSDRFSAERTGGSVSTLTIQRTQQEDSAVYLCASSLVAGADEQYFGPGTRLTVT.

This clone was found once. The CDR3 sequence is CSASRDSQFEQYF. The CDR3 DNA is TGCAGTGCTAGTCGGGACTCCCAATTCGAGCAGTACTTC. The V and J genes are TRBV20-1 and TRBJ2-7; D possibly corresponds to TRBD2 (6 bases). V lost 3 bases and J lost 6, with 15 bases in between. This CDR3 contains 13 residues. Germline values: CDR1 DFQATT, CDR2 SNEGSKA (reference sequence).

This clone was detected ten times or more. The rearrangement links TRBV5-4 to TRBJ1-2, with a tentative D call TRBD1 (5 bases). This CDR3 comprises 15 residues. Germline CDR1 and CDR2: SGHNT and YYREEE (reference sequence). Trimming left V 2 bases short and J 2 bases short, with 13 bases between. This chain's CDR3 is CASSLHRSLNYGYTF. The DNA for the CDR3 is TGTGCCAGCAGCTTACACAGGTCACTCAACTATGGCTACACCTTC.

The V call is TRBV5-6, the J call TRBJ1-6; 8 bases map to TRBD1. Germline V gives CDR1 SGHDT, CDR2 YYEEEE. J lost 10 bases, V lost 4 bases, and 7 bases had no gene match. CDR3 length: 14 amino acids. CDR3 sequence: CASSPGQGRSPLHF. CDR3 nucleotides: TGTGCCAGCAGCCCAGGACAGGGACGGTCACCCCTCCACTTT. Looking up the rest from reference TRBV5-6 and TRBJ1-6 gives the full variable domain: DAGVTQSPTHLIKTRGQQVTLRCSPKSGHDTVSWYQQALGQGPQFIFQYYEEEERQRGNFPDRFSGHQFPNYSSELNVNALLLGDSALYLCASSPGQGRSPLHFGNGTRLTVT.

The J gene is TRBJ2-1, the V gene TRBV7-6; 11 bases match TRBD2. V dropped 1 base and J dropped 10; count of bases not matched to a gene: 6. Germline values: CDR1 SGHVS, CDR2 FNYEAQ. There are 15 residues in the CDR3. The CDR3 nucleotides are TGTGCCAGCAGCTTAGGGGTTCTAGCGGGAGGCGAGCAGTTCTTC. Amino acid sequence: CASSLGVLAGGEQFF.

The CDR3 loop is CASSPGDRNTGELFF. The CDR3 region has the DNA TGCGCCAGCAGCCCGGGGGACAGAAACACCGGGGAGCTGTTTTTT. This chain joins TRBV5-1 and TRBJ2-2; possible D gene TRBD1, 7 bases. The germline CDR1 and CDR2 sequences are SGHRS and YFSETQ. The CDR3 is 15 amino acids. V shed 4 bases and J shed 2 bases, with 12 bases lying between them. The full variable domain, its missing parts supplied by reference TRBV5-1 and TRBJ2-2, is KAGVTQTPRYLIKTRGQQVTLSCSPISGHRSVSWYQQTPGQGLQFLFEYFSETQRNKGNFPGRFSGRQFSNSRSEMNVSTLELGDSALYLCASSPGDRNTGELFFGEGSRLTVL.

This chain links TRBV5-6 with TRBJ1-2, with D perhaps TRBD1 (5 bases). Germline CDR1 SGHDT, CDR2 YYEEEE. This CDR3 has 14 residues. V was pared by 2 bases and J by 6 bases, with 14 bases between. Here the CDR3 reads CASSFPKMGHGYTF. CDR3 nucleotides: TGTGCCAGCAGCTTCCCAAAGATGGGGCATGGCTACACCTTC.

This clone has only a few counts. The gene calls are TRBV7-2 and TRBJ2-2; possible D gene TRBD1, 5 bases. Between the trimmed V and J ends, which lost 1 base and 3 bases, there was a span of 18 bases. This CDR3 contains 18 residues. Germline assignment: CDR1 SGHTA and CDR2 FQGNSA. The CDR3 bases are TGTGCCAGCAGCTTAGAGGATCCGTGGGGCGCGGACACCGGGGAGCTGTTTTTT. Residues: CASSLEDPWGADTGELFF. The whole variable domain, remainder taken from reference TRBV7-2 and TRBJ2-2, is GAGVSQSPSNKVTEKGKDVELRCDPISGHTALYWYRQSLGQGLEFLIYFQGNSAPDKSGLPSDRFSAERTGGSVSTLTIQRTQQEDSAVYLCASSLEDPWGADTGELFFGEGSRLTVL.

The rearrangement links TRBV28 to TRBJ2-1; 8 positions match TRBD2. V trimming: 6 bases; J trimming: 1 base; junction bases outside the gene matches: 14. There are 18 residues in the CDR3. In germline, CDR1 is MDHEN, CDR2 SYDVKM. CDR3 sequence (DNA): TGTGCCAGCAGCCCCTGGGTTGGTAGCGGGGTTTCCTACAATGAGCAGTTCTTC. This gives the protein CASSPWVGSGVSYNEQFF. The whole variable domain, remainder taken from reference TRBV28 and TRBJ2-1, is DVKVTQSSRYLVKRTGEKVFLECVQDMDHENMFWYRQDPGLGLRLIYFSYDVKMKEKGDIPEGYSVSREKKERFSLILESASTNQTSMYLCASSPWVGSGVSYNEQFFGPGTRLTVL.

The CDR3 region has the DNA TGTGCCAGCAGCTTAGCGTCACAGGGGAACACCGGGGAGCTGTTTTTT. Translated, it gives CASSLASQGNTGELFF. V gene TRBV7-8 combines with J gene TRBJ2-2; maybe TRBD1 (6 bases). CDR3 size: 16 residues. CDR1 is SGHVS and CDR2 is FQNEAQ in the germline V gene. V gave up 0 bases and J gave up 1 base, with 9 bases separating them.

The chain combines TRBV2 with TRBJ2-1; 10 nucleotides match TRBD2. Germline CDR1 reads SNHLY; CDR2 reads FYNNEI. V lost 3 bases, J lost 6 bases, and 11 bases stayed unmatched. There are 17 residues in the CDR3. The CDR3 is CASSEGGAGGPPNEQFF. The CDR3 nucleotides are TGTGCCAGCAGTGAGGGGGGAGCGGGAGGGCCTCCCAATGAGCAGTTCTTC.

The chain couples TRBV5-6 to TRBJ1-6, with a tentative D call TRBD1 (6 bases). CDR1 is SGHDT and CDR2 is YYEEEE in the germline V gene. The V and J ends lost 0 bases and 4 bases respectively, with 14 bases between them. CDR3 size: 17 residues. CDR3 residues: CASSLGARGGYNSPLHF. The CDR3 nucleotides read TGTGCCAGCAGCTTGGGTGCCAGGGGCGGATATAATTCACCCCTCCACTTT.

Here the CDR3 DNA reads TGTGCCAGCAGCGGGACTAGTAGGCCGAGGGAGACCCAGTACTTC. Residues: CASSGTSRPRETQYF. The genes are TRBV5-8 and TRBJ2-5; 8 nucleotides align to TRBD2. CDR1 and CDR2 from the germline V gene are SGHTS and YDEGEE. V shed 4 bases and J 5 bases; nucleotides not matched to a gene: 10. This CDR3 contains 15 residues.

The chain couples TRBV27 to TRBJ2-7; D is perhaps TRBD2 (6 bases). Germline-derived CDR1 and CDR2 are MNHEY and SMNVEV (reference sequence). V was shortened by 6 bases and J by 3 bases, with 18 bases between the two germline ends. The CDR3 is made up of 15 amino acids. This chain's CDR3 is CASSPGDSKNYEQYF. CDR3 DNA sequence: TGTGCCAGCAGCCCGGGGGACTCGAAAAACTACGAGCAGTACTTC.